This T cell receptor (beta chain) was captured in a study of PD-L1 blockade in urothelial cancer. Study as a whole: After treatment start, blood was analyzed at 3 weeks (second dose) and at 6 weeks.

Regarding time point: peripheral blood 6 weeks after treatment start. Each patient gave between 1 and 8 samples of peripheral blood mononuclear cells, which were collected pretreatment and during treatment. A spike-in of synthetic TCR analog templates was added to each PCR. Profiled with immunoSEQ multiplex PCR; TCRdb holds only in-frame clones, not every one. The table shows 35,000 to 45,000 clones, with 91% occurring only once. This receptor was obtained from a man aged 65 to 85 with urothelial cancer. The sample in question was PBMCs, obtained around atezolizumab (anti-PD-L1) treatment.

This CDR3 reads CASSLGLAGGIDEQYF. CDR3 nucleotide sequence: TGTGCCAGCAGCTTGGGACTAGCGGGAGGGATTGACGAGCAGTACTTC. The V gene is TRBV5-4, the J gene TRBJ2-7; 14 positions match TRBD2. The CDR3 totals 16 residues. V was clipped by 0 bases and J by 5 bases; unmatched bases: 4. Germline V gene data show CDR1 as SGHNT and CDR2 as YYREEE (reference sequence).